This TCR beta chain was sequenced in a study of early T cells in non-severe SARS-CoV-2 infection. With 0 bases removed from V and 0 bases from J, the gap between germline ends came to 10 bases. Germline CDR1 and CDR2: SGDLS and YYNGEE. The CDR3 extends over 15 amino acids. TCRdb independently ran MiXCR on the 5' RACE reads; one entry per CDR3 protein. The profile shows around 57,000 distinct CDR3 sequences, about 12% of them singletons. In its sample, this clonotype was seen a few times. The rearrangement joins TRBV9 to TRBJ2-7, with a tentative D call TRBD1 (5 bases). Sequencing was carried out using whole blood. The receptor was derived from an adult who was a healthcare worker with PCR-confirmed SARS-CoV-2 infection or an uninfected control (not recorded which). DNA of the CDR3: TGTGCCAGCAGCGTAGAGTCAGGGAACTCCTACGAGCAGTACTTC. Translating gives CASSVESGNSYEQYF.